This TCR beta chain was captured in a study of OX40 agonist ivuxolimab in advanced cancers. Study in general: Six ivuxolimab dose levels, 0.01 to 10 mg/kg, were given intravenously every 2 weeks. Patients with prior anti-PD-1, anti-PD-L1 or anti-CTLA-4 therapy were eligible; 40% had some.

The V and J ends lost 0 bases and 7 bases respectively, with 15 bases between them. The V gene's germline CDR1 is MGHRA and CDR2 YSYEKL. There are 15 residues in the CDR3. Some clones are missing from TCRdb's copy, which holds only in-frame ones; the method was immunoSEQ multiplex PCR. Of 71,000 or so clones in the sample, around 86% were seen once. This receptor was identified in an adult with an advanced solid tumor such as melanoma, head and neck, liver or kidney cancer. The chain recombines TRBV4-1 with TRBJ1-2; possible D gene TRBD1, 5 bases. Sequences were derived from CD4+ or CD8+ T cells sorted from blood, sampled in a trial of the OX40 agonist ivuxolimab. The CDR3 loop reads CASSQDRGQGGGYTF. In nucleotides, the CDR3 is TGCGCCAGCAGCCAAGATCGAGGTCAGGGTGGTGGCTACACCTTC.